Listed below are T cell receptor beta chains from one sample, sequenced in a study of CD8+ T cells in alopecia areata. Clones were sequenced by immunoSEQ multiplex PCR, and TCRdb holds only the in-frame ones, with some missing. The table includes more than 90,000 clones, over 60% detected once. Input material: CD4+ T cells sorted from blood. Receptors were obtained from a human donor in good health. Each CDR3 is given with its conserved first and last residue. D genes are given only for firm matches. A clone size is listed for some rows: how often the clone was seen (once, few, many), or a class if it is expanded.

j_call	d_call	clone_size	v_call	cdr3_aa	cdr3_nt
TRBJ2-7	.	many	TRBV5-1	CASSLAESYEQYF	TGCGCCAGCAGCTTGGCCGAATCCTACGAGCAGTACTTC
TRBJ1-1	.	once	TRBV6-5	CASSTENTEAFF	TGTGCCAGCAGTACAGAGAACACTGAAGCTTTCTTT
TRBJ1-1	.	.	TRBV9	CASNRDGQPNTEAFF	TGTGCCAGCAACCGGGACGGACAACCGAACACTGAAGCTTTCTTT
TRBJ2-2	TRBD2	.	TRBV29-1	CSALKVGRGGELFF	TGCAGCGCTCTGAAGGTCGGGAGGGGCGGGGAGCTGTTTTTT
TRBJ1-2	.	few	TRBV29-1	CSVEEGYGYTF	TGCAGCGTTGAAGAGGGCTATGGCTACACCTTC
TRBJ2-7	.	.	TRBV30	CAWSVRDEQYF	TGTGCCTGGAGTGTCAGGGACGAGCAGTACTTC
TRBJ1-1	.	.	TRBV28	CASSSRDEAFF	TGTGCCAGCAGTTCCCGGGACGAGGCTTTCTTT
TRBJ2-7	TRBD2	.	TRBV5-1	CASSPTSGGRSYEQYF	TGCGCCAGCAGCCCGACTAGCGGGGGCCGTTCCTACGAGCAGTACTTC
TRBJ1-1	.	.	TRBV30	CAWSVDTEAFF	TGTGCCTGGAGTGTAGACACTGAAGCTTTCTTT
TRBJ1-5	.	few	TRBV2	CASSVDNQPQHF	TGTGCCAGCAGTGTCGACAATCAGCCCCAGCATTTT
TRBJ1-2	TRBD1	.	TRBV2	CASSDRDRGTYGYTF	TGTGCCAGCAGCGATCGGGACAGGGGTACCTATGGCTACACCTTC
TRBJ1-6	.	.	TRBV7-9	CASSSIRLDPLNSPLHF	TGTGCCAGCAGCTCAATTCGGCTTGACCCTCTGAATTCACCCCTCCACTTT
TRBJ1-4	.	.	TRBV29-1	CSVATGPNEKLFF	TGCAGCGTTGCGACAGGCCCTAATGAAAAACTGTTTTTT
TRBJ2-5	.	.	TRBV30	CAWSARGRETQYF	TGTGCCTGGAGTGCCCGGGGGCGGGAGACCCAGTACTTC
TRBJ1-4	TRBD1	few	TRBV10-2	CASSESPGGGEKLFF	TGCGCCAGCAGTGAGTCGCCAGGGGGGGGTGAAAAACTGTTTTTT
TRBJ1-6	.	.	TRBV6-5	CASSYSQGSRSPLHF	TGTGCCAGCAGTTACTCGCAGGGTAGCCGTTCACCCCTCCACTTT
TRBJ1-6	TRBD1	.	TRBV13	CASSSNRGNSPLHF	TGTGCCAGCAGCTCTAACAGGGGAAATTCACCCCTCCACTTT
TRBJ1-1	.	.	TRBV5-4	CASSLAGGTSTEAFF	TGTGCCAGCAGCTTGGCCGGTGGGACGAGCACTGAAGCTTTCTTT
TRBJ1-1	.	.	TRBV30	CAWSGGWNTEAFF	TGTGCCTGGAGTGGGGGGTGGAACACTGAAGCTTTCTTT
TRBJ2-7	.	.	TRBV14	CASSRQVGEQYF	TGTGCCAGCAGCCGGCAGGTGGGCGAGCAGTACTTC
TRBJ2-1	.	.	TRBV29-1	CSGDSLQGPSYNEQFF	TGCAGCGGGGATTCCTTACAGGGACCCTCCTACAATGAGCAGTTCTTC
TRBJ2-3	.	.	TRBV4-2	CASSPARDSRTDTQYF	TGTGCCAGCAGCCCGGCCCGGGACTCCCGCACAGATACGCAGTATTTT
TRBJ1-1	TRBD1	few	TRBV29-1	CSTKGGQMNTEAFF	TGCAGCACCAAAGGGGGACAGATGAACACTGAAGCTTTCTTT